The TCR beta chain described here comes from a study of T-cell reconstitution after alpha-beta-depleted transplantation in children. TCRbeta library preparation incorporated unique molecular identifiers. Using its own MiXCR run on the PCR reads, TCRdb lists one record per CDR3 protein. The table includes about 690,000 distinct CDR3 sequences, 15% to 20% detected once. In germline, CDR1 is MDHEN, CDR2 SYDVKM. The V end lost 6 bases, the J end lost 2 bases, and 19 bases lay between the germline ends. This CDR3 contains 16 residues. This chain connects TRBV28 to TRBJ1-2, with D perhaps matching TRBD1 (6 bases). The specimen comprised PBMCs from the stem cell graft donor, sampled from the stem cell graft. The clonotype comes from a human donor who donated a stem cell graft to a child with acute myeloid leukemia. CDR3 residues: CASSGGGVPLNYGYTF. The CDR3 DNA sequence: TGTGCCAGCAGCGGAGGGGGTGTACCCTTAAACTATGGCTACACCTTC.